These 8 T cell receptor beta chains share one sample of origin, sequenced in a study of PD-L1 blockade in urothelial cancer. The protocol was immunoSEQ multiplex PCR, while the TCRdb copy is restricted to in-frame clones and leaves out a portion. The sample records 84,000 or so clones, 85% to 90% being singletons. The sample's time point: pretreatment peripheral blood. The sequencing used PBMCs, collected around atezolizumab (anti-PD-L1) treatment. The receptors come from a man aged 55 to 70 with urothelial cancer.

This chain uses TRBV4-1 with TRBJ2-1, with D tentatively TRBD2 (5 bases). Per germline, CDR1 MGHRA and CDR2 YSYEKL. Trimming removed 0 bases from V and 3 bases from J, with 15 bases in between. There are 17 residues in the CDR3. CDR3 in amino acids: CASSQDFGRANYNEQFF. CDR3 nucleotides: TGCGCCAGCAGCCAAGATTTTGGGCGGGCGAACTACAATGAGCAGTTCTTC.

In its sample, this clone was seen once. The chain joins TRBV30 to TRBJ2-1; D is uncertain. From germline, CDR1 is GTSNPN and CDR2 SVGIG (reference sequence). There are 14 residues in the CDR3. The ends were cut back, 4 bases at V and 2 bases at J, with 12 bases in the middle. The CDR3: CAWTLGRAYNEQFF. The CDR3 bases are TGTGCCTGGACATTGGGTCGGGCCTACAATGAGCAGTTCTTC.

This clone was picked up a small number of times. The chain recombines TRBV6-1 with TRBJ1-2; 10 bases fit TRBD1. Per the germline V gene, CDR1 is MNHNS and CDR2 is SASEGT. Trimming at V came to 6 bases and at J to 9 bases, leaving 4 bases not matched to a gene. The CDR3 totals 12 residues. The CDR3 spells CASRPDRGSYTF. The CDR3 coding sequence is TGTGCCAGCAGACCGGACAGGGGGAGCTACACCTTC.

The V gene is TRBV4-1, the J gene TRBJ2-4; 7 bases map to TRBD2. Trimming removed 4 bases from V and 5 bases from J; junction bases left unmatched: 8. Germline CDR1 reads MGHRA; CDR2 reads YSYEKL. The CDR3 has 15 amino acids. This CDR3 is CASSRSGANQNIQYF. The CDR3 coding sequence is TGCGCCAGCAGCCGGAGCGGGGCTAACCAAAACATTCAGTACTTC.

The V and J genes are TRBV19 and TRBJ2-7; 8 bases are shared with TRBD1. The junction had 16 bases not matched to a gene; V was cut back by 6 bases and J by 3 bases. The V gene's germline CDR1 is LNHDA and CDR2 SQIVND (reference sequence). The CDR3 extends over 17 amino acids. The CDR3 spells CASRSAGLSDRVYEQYF. DNA for the CDR3: TGTGCCAGTAGATCGGCCGGTCTTTCGGACAGGGTCTACGAGCAGTACTTC.

This chain links TRBV11-3 with TRBJ2-1; TRBD1 matches at 9 bases. From germline, CDR1 is SGHNT and CDR2 YENEEA. The CDR3 consists of 15 residues. Germline trimming cut 2 bases from V and 5 bases from J; bases unmatched to any gene: 4. The DNA of the CDR3 is TGTGCCAGCAGCTTAAGGACAGGGGTGGACAATGAGCAGTTCTTC. It encodes CASSLRTGVDNEQFF. The entire variable domain, with the rest obtained from reference TRBV11-3 and TRBJ2-1, is as follows: EAGVVQSPRYKIIEKKQPVAFWCNPISGHNTLYWYLQNLGQGPELLIRYENEEAVDDSQLPKDRFSAERLKGVDSTLKIQPAELGDSAVYLCASSLRTGVDNEQFFGPGTRLTVL.

The rearrangement uses TRBV27 and TRBJ2-7; 8 bases align to TRBD1. Germline trimming cut 4 bases from V and 0 bases from J; bases unmatched to any gene: 8. CDR3 length: 16 amino acids. Germline V gene lookup returns CDR1 MNHEY and CDR2 SMNVEV (reference sequence). The chain's CDR3 is CASSSGGTGGSYEQYF. The CDR3 DNA reads as TGTGCCAGCAGTTCTGGGGGGACAGGCGGCTCCTACGAGCAGTACTTC.

The J gene is TRBJ2-3, the V gene TRBV7-9; 10 bases match TRBD2. CDR1 SEHNR and CDR2 FQNEAQ come from the germline V gene (reference sequence). This CDR3 comprises 16 residues. V shed 5 bases, J shed 4 bases, and the junction held 9 bases outside the gene matches. In DNA, the CDR3 is TGTGCCAGCAGCACATCTAGCGGGGGTTGGTCAGATACGCAGTATTTT. This translates into CASSTSSGGWSDTQYF.